This T cell receptor (beta chain) comes out of a study of T cell responses to AZD1222 COVID-19 vaccine. General study findings and limits: The study found Spike-specific TCR breadth and depth rose after two AZD1222 doses.

Assay used: immunoSEQ multiplex PCR; TCRdb lists only in-frame clones, some missing. Of about 85,000 clones detected, 86% appear once; the ten largest clones hold roughly 7.6%. This clone has only a few counts. The antigen is undetermined. The ends lost 0 bases at V and 6 bases at J; junction bases unmatched: 3. This CDR3 region has 15 residues. The germline V gene encodes CDR1 SGHRS and CDR2 YFSETQ. The sequenced sample was peripheral blood, obtained on day 0 of AZD1222 vaccination. This TCR was recovered from an adult in good health. The rearrangement joins TRBV5-1 to TRBJ2-7; TRBD2 agrees at 13 bases. The CDR3 nucleotides are TGCGCCAGCAGCTTGGGGACTAGCGGGAGTGGCGAGCAGTACTTC. Translating gives CASSLGTSGSGEQYF.